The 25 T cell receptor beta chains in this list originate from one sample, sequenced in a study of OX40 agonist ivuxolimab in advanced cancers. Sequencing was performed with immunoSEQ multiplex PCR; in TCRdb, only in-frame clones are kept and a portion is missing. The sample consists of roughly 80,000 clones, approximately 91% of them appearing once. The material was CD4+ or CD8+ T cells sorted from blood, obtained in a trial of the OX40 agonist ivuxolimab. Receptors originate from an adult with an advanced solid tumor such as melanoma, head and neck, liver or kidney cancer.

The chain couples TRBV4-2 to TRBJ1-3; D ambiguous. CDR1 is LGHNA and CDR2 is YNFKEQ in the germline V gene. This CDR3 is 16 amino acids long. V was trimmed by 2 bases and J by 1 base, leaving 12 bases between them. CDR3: CASSQNSLSSGNTIYF. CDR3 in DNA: TGTGCCAGCAGCCAAAATTCATTGTCTTCTGGAAACACCATATATTTT.

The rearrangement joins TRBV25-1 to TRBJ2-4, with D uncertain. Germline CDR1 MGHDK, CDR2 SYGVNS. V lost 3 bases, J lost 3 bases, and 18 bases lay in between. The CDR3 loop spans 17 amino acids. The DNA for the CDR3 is TGTGCCAGCAGTGACTTCCGAGACCCGACGGTCAAAAACATTCAGTACTTC. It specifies CASSDFRDPTVKNIQYF.

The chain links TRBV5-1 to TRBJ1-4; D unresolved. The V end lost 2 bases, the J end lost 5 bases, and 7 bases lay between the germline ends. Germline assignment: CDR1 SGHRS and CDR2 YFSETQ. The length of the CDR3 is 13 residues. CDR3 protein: CASSFQMNEKLFF. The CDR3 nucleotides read TGCGCCAGCAGCTTCCAGATGAATGAAAAACTGTTTTTT.

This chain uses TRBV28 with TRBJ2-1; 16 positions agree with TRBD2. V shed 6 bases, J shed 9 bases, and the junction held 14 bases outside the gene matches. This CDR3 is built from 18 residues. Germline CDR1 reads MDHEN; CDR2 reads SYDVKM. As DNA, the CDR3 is TGTGCCAGCAGAAAAACCGGGACTAGCGGGAGGGCCTTAGTTGAGCAGTTCTTC. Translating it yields CASRKTGTSGRALVEQFF.

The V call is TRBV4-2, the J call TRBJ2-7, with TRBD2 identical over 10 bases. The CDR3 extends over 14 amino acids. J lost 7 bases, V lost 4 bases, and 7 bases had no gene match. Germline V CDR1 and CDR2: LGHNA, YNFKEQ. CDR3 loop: CASSPGTSDEEQYF. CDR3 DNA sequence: TGTGCCAGCAGCCCCGGGACTAGCGATGAAGAGCAGTACTTC.

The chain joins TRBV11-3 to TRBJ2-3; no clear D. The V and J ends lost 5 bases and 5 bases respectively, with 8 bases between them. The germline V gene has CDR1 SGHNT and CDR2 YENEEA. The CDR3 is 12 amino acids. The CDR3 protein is CASSGERDTQYF. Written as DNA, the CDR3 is TGTGCCAGCAGCGGAGAGCGAGATACGCAGTATTTT.

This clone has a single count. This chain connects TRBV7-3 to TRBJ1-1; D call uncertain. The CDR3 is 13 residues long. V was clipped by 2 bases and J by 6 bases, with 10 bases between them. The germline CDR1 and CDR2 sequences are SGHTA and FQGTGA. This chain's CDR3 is CASSLLTDSEAFF. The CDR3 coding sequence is TGTGCCAGCAGCTTATTGACGGATTCTGAAGCTTTCTTT.

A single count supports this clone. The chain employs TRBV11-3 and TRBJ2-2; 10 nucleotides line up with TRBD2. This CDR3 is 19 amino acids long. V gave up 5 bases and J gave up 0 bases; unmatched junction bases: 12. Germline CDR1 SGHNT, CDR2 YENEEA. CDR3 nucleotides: TGTGCCAGCAGCGCGAGCCTAGCGGGAGAAAGAGCGAACACCGGGGAGCTGTTTTTT. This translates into CASSASLAGERANTGELFF.

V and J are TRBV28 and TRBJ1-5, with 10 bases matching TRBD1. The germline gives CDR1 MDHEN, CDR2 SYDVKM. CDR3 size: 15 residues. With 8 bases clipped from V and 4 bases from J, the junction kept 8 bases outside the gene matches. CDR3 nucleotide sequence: TGTGCCAGCTCGACAGGGGGCGCGCGGAATCAGCCCCAGCATTTT. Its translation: CASSTGGARNQPQHF.

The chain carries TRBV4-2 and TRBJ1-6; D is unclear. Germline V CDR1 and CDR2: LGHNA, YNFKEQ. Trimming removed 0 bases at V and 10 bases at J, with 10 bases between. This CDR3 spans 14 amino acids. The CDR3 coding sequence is TGTGCCAGCAGCCAAGACACCCTGAGCTCACCCCTCCACTTT. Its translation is CASSQDTLSSPLHF.

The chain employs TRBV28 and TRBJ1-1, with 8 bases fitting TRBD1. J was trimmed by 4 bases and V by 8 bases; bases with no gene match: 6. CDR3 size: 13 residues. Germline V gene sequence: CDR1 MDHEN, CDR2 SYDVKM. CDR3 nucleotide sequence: TGTGCCAGCCGGACAGGGTGGGGCACTGAAGCTTTCTTT. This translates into CASRTGWGTEAFF.

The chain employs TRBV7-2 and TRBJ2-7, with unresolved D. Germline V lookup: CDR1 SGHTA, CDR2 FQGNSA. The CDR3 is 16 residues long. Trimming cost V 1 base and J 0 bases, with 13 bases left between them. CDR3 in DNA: TGTGCCAGCAGCTTAGGGGTTGGTGTCCCCTCCTACGAGCAGTACTTC. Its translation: CASSLGVGVPSYEQYF.

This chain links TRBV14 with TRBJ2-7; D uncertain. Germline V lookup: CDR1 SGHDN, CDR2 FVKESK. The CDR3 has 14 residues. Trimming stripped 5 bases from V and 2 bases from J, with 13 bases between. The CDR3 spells CASSSPFRTYEQYF. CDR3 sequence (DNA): TGTGCCAGCAGCTCCCCTTTTAGAACCTACGAGCAGTACTTC.

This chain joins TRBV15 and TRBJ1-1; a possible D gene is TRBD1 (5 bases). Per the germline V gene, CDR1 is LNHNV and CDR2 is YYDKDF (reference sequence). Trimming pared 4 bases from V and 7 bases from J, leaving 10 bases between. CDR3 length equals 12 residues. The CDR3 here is CATSTIDSEAFF. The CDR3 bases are TGTGCCACCAGCACAATAGACAGTGAAGCTTTCTTT.

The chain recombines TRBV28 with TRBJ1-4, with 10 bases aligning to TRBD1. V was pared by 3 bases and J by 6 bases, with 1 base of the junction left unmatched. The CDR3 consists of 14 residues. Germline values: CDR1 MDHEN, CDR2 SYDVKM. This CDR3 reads CASSLGQGYEKLFF. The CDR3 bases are TGTGCCAGCAGTTTGGGACAGGGGTATGAAAAACTGTTTTTT. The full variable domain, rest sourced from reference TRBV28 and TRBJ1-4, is DVKVTQSSRYLVKRTGEKVFLECVQDMDHENMFWYRQDPGLGLRLIYFSYDVKMKEKGDIPEGYSVSREKKERFSLILESASTNQTSMYLCASSLGQGYEKLFFGSGTQLSVL.

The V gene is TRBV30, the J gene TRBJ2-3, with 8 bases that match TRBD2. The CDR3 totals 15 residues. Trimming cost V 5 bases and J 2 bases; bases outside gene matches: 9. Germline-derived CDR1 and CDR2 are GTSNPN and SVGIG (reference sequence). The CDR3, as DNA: TGTGCCTGGGGAAAAGGAGCGGGAGCCACAGATACGCAGTATTTT. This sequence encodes CAWGKGAGATDTQYF.

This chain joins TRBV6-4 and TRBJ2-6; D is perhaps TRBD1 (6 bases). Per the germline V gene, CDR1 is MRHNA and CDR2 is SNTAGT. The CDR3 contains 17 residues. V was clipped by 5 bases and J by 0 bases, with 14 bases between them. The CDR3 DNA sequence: TGTGCCAGCAGTCCCTGGGGGACAAACTCTGGGGCCAACGTCCTGACTTTC. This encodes CASSPWGTNSGANVLTF.

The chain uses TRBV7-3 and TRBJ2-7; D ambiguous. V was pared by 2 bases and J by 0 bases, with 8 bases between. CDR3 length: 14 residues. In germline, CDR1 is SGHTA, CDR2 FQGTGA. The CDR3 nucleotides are TGTGCCAGCAGCTTATTTGAGGCCTCCTACGAGCAGTACTTC. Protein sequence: CASSLFEASYEQYF.

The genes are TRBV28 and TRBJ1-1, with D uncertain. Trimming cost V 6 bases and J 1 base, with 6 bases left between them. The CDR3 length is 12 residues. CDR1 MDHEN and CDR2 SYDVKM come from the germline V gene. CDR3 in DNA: TGTGCCAGCAGAATTACGAACACTGAAGCTTTCTTT. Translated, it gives CASRITNTEAFF.

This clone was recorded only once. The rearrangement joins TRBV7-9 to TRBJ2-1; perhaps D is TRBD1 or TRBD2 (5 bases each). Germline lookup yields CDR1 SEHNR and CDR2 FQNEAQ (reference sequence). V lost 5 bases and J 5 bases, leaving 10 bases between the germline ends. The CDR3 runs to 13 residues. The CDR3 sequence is CASSPSGHNEQFF. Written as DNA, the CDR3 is TGTGCCAGCAGCCCCTCGGGGCACAATGAGCAGTTCTTC.

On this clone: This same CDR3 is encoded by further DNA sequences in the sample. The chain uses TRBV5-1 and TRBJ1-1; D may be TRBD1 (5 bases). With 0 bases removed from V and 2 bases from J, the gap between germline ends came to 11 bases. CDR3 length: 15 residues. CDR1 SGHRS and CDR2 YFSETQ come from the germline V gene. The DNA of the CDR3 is TGCGCCAGCAGCTTGGCGGGGCCAGGAAACACTGAAGCTTTCTTT. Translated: CASSLAGPGNTEAFF. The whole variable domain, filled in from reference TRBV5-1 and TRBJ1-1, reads KAGVTQTPRYLIKTRGQQVTLSCSPISGHRSVSWYQQTPGQGLQFLFEYFSETQRNKGNFPGRFSGRQFSNSRSEMNVSTLELGDSALYLCASSLAGPGNTEAFFGQGTRLTVV.

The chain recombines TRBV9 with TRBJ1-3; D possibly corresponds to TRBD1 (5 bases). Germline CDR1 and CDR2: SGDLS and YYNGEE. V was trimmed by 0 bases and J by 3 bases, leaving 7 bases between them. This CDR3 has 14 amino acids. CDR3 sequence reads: CASSVGDVGNTIYF. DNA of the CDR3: TGTGCCAGCAGCGTAGGGGACGTTGGAAACACCATATATTTT.

CDR3 loop: CASSLNTGELFF. DNA of the CDR3: TGTGCCAGCAGCTTAAACACCGGGGAGCTGTTTTTT. J is TRBJ2-2 and V is TRBV13; no definite D call. The length of the CDR3 is 12 residues. In germline, CDR1 is PRHDT, CDR2 FYEKMQ (reference sequence). The V gene lost 2 bases and the J gene lost 2 bases, with 0 bases spanning the gap. The whole variable domain, remainder taken from reference TRBV13 and TRBJ2-2, is AAGVIQSPRHLIKEKRETATLKCYPIPRHDTVYWYQQGPGQDPQFLISFYEKMQSDKGSIPDRFSAQQFSDYHSELNMSSLELGDSALYFCASSLNTGELFFGEGSRLTVL.

CDR3 nucleotides: TGCGCCAGCAGCCCAGGTGAGGGTCAGCCCCAGCATTTT. Protein product: CASSPGEGQPQHF. V is TRBV4-1 and J is TRBJ1-5; no reliable D call. V shed 4 bases and J shed 6 bases, with 10 bases lying between them. Germline V gene sequence: CDR1 MGHRA, CDR2 YSYEKL. The CDR3 contains 13 residues.

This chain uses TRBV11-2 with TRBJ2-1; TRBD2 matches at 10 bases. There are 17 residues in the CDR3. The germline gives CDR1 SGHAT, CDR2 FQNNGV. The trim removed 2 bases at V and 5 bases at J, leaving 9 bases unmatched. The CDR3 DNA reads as TGTGCCAGCAGCTTAAGGCCTAGCGGGAGTATCGACAATGAGCAGTTCTTC. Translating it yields CASSLRPSGSIDNEQFF.